Presented here are 2 T cell receptor beta chains from one specimen sequenced in a study. One entry per CDR3 protein results from TCRdb running MiXCR on the 5' RACE reads. The sample has fewer than 80,000 distinct CDR3 sequences, 22% seen once; the top ten hold 2.5% to 3.5%. The specimen was memory CD4+ T cells sorted from a lymph node. Noted subset: memory CD4+ T cells, CD4+CD45RO+CD25-. The receptor set was obtained from a female donor with breast cancer.

This clonotype was picked up a small number of times. The chain is built from TRBV3-1 and TRBJ2-5; no clear D gene. CDR3 size: 16 residues. V shed 2 bases and J shed 0 bases, with 13 bases lying between them. CDR1 and CDR2 (germline): LGHDT, YNNKEL (reference sequence). CDR3 coding DNA: TGTGCCAGCAGCCAATCGGCCCCTTTGTACCAAGAGACCCAGTACTTC. It is translated as CASSQSAPLYQETQYF.

V and J are TRBV18 and TRBJ2-7; 8 nucleotides line up with TRBD1. V trimming: 3 bases; J trimming: 0 bases; junction bases outside the gene matches: 4. The CDR3 loop spans 15 amino acids. Germline CDR1 is KGHSH and CDR2 is LQKENI. The CDR3 sequence is CASSPSDRVSYEQYF. The CDR3 nucleotides read TGTGCCAGCTCACCTTCGGACAGGGTCTCCTACGAGCAGTACTTC.